One sample yielded the 9 T cell receptor beta chains listed below, sequenced in a study of cytomegalovirus exposure and HLA in healthy donors. 60 Vbeta and 13 Jbeta primers were used in PCR. Assay used: immunoSEQ multiplex PCR; TCRdb lists only in-frame clones, some missing. Its table records about 91,000 clones. The sequenced sample consisted of PBMCs. All receptors derive from a woman aged 30 to 39 in good health and CMV-seronegative.

The chain recombines TRBV28 with TRBJ1-1, with a weak D call TRBD1 (5 bases). The CDR3 length is 14 residues. Trimming removed 8 bases at V and 4 bases at J, with 17 bases between. Germline-derived CDR1 and CDR2 are MDHEN and SYDVKM. The DNA of the CDR3 is TGTGCCAGCCTCCCCTACGGGGGGGGCACTGAAGCTTTCTTT. Translated: CASLPYGGGTEAFF.

The V gene is TRBV7-8, the J gene TRBJ1-4; 7 positions match TRBD1. Germline assignment: CDR1 SGHVS and CDR2 FQNEAQ. CDR3 length equals 13 residues. V dropped 5 bases and J dropped 8; count of bases not matched to a gene: 5. CDR3 in amino acids: CASSHRGREKLFF. As DNA, the CDR3 is TGTGCCAGCAGCCACAGGGGTCGCGAAAAACTGTTTTTT.

This CDR3 reads CASSLGQGYEQYF. CDR3 nucleotide sequence: TGTGCCAGCAGTTTAGGACAGGGCTACGAGCAGTACTTC. The chain recombines TRBV28 with TRBJ2-7; 8 bases map to TRBD1. This CDR3 has 13 residues. J was trimmed by 3 bases and V by 2 bases; bases with no gene match: 0. Germline CDR1 reads MDHEN; CDR2 reads SYDVKM.

J is TRBJ1-1 and V is TRBV7-9; no clear D. The V gene lost 5 bases and the J gene lost 1 base, with 11 bases spanning the gap. CDR3 length: 14 amino acids. In germline, CDR1 is SEHNR, CDR2 FQNEAQ (reference sequence). The CDR3: CASSRVGSNTEAFF. The CDR3 DNA sequence: TGTGCCAGCAGCCGAGTCGGGTCGAACACTGAAGCTTTCTTT.

V is TRBV19 and J is TRBJ1-2; tentative D call: TRBD1 (6 bases). Trimming took off 5 bases at V and 2 bases at J, with 18 bases between the two ends. Germline CDR1 LNHDA, CDR2 SQIVND (reference sequence). The CDR3 is made up of 16 amino acids. The CDR3 coding sequence is TGTGCCAGTAGTGCCATGAACAGGGTCGTAAACTATGGCTACACCTTC. It is translated as CASSAMNRVVNYGYTF. The complete variable domain, with remaining parts taken from reference TRBV19 and TRBJ1-2, reads DGGITQSPKYLFRKEGQNVTLSCEQNLNHDAMYWYRQDPGQGLRLIYYSQIVNDFQKGDIAEGYSVSREKKESFPLTVTSAQKNPTAFYLCASSAMNRVVNYGYTFGSGTRLTVV.

The V call is TRBV2, the J call TRBJ2-3; D is possibly TRBD2 (6 bases). Germline values: CDR1 SNHLY, CDR2 FYNNEI. The CDR3 contains 14 residues. Trimming took 4 bases from V and 2 from J, leaving 10 bases between them. The CDR3 protein is CASSAAGLTDTQYF. Here the CDR3 DNA reads TGTGCCAGCAGTGCTGCGGGACTCACAGATACGCAGTATTTT. Variable domain in full (rest from reference TRBV2 and TRBJ2-3): EPEVTQTPSHQVTQMGQEVILRCVPISNHLYFYWYRQILGQKVEFLVSFYNNEISEKSEIFDDQFSVERPDGSNFTLKIRSTKLEDSAMYFCASSAAGLTDTQYFGPGTRLTVL.

The chain carries TRBV6-1 and TRBJ2-7; a possible D gene is TRBD2 (5 bases). Germline CDR1 MNHNS, CDR2 SASEGT. V was clipped by 1 base and J by 0 bases, with 7 bases between them. The CDR3 runs 14 residues. The chain's CDR3 is CASSEDDYSYEQYF. CDR3 nucleotides: TGTGCCAGCAGTGAAGACGACTACTCCTACGAGCAGTACTTC.

This chain connects TRBV19 to TRBJ1-2; D unclear. The CDR3 is 15 residues long. V was pared by 0 bases and J by 3 bases, with 11 bases between. Per the germline V gene, CDR1 is LNHDA and CDR2 is SQIVND (reference sequence). The CDR3 nucleotides read TGTGCCAGTAGTATAGATGGCGGGAACTACTATGGCTACACCTTC. It specifies CASSIDGGNYYGYTF.

This chain uses TRBV28 with TRBJ1-1; tentative D call: TRBD1 (5 bases). Germline-derived CDR1 and CDR2 are MDHEN and SYDVKM. The CDR3 contains 12 residues. Trimming left V 6 bases short and J 8 bases short, with 13 bases between. The CDR3 loop reads CASSTTAREAFF. The CDR3 bases are TGTGCCAGCAGCACGACAGCACGCGAAGCTTTCTTT.